This is a list of T cell receptor beta chains from one sample in a study of shared T cell receptors in the human thymus. The assay was immunoSEQ multiplex PCR, and TCRdb's table has in-frame clones only and misses some. Of approximately 660,000 clones in the sample, roughly 90% were seen once. The same data also contributed to another study, on human thymus T cells.

The sample taken for sequencing was thymocytes. These receptors were obtained from a boy younger than two with a congenital heart defect. CDR3s include the opening cysteine and the closing phenylalanine or tryptophan. The order of the fields is D gene, clone size, V gene, J gene, CDR3 protein, CDR3 DNA. The D gene is left open where the match is weak. Clone size is not always given. Where it is, it says once, few, many or a class for expanded clones.

-	-	TRBV11-2	TRBJ2-7	CATAGGPPYYEQYF	TGTGCCACCGCCGGAGGACCACCCTACTACGAGCAGTACTTC
-	once	TRBV29-1	TRBJ2-3	CSVYFISTDTQYF	TGCAGCGTCTACTTTATTAGCACAGATACGCAGTATTTT
TRBD2	-	TRBV29-1	TRBJ2-3	CSVERGGRYSTDTQYF	TGCAGCGTTGAAAGGGGCGGGAGATATAGCACAGATACGCAGTATTTT
-	-	TRBV30	TRBJ2-3	CAWRGAGTDTQYF	TGTGCCTGGAGAGGGGCAGGCACAGATACGCAGTATTTT
TRBD2	-	TRBV4-2	TRBJ2-5	CASRRNGAGGGTETQYF	TGTGCCAGCAGGCGGAATGGAGCGGGAGGAGGAACGGAGACCCAGTACTTC
TRBD2	-	TRBV27	TRBJ2-1	CATRQGLTLAGGTYNEQFF	TGTGCCACCCGACAGGGGCTGACCCTAGCGGGAGGAACCTACAATGAGCAGTTCTTC
-	-	TRBV4-3	TRBJ2-7	CASSQRNGSYEQYF	TGCGCCAGCAGCCAACGAAACGGGAGCTACGAGCAGTACTTC
-	-	TRBV21-1	TRBJ1-1	CASSKAPRF	TGTGCCAGCAGCAAGGCCCCCCGCTTT
TRBD2	once	TRBV4-1	TRBJ2-3	CASSRPRTSGTEGDTQYF	TGCGCCAGCAGCCGCCCCAGGACTAGCGGGACTGAGGGGGATACGCAGTATTTT
TRBD2	-	TRBV4-3	TRBJ2-1	CASSPRLAGGTYNEQFF	TGCGCCAGCAGCCCAAGGCTAGCGGGAGGCACCTACAATGAGCAGTTCTTC
-	-	TRBV7-7	TRBJ2-7	CASSPGTPYEQYF	TGTGCTAGCAGCCCTGGGACTCCCTACGAGCAGTACTTC
TRBD2	-	TRBV7-2	TRBJ2-3	CASSVAGGGTDTQYF	TGTGCCAGCAGCGTAGCGGGAGGGGGGACAGATACGCAGTATTTT
TRBD1	-	TRBV30	TRBJ2-7	CAWSTPDRGRNEQYF	TGTGCCTGGAGTACCCCCGACAGGGGGCGGAACGAGCAGTACTTC
TRBD2	-	TRBV5-4	TRBJ2-1	CASSSGTSGAYNEQFF	TGTGCCAGCAGCTCGGGGACTAGCGGTGCCTACAATGAGCAGTTCTTC
-	-	TRBV2	TRBJ1-5	CASSSGQSPDKPAAGRSNQPQHF	TGTGCCAGCAGTTCAGGGCAGTCCCCCGACAAACCCGCAGCCGGGAGAAGCAATCAGCCCCAGCATTTT
TRBD1	-	TRBV11-2	TRBJ2-5	CASSEQGDGETQYF	TGTGCCAGCAGTGAGCAGGGGGACGGGGAGACCCAGTACTTC
-	-	TRBV30	TRBJ1-2	CAWSALLRERPSVYGYTF	TGTGCCTGGAGTGCCCTCCTCAGGGAACGGCCCTCAGTCTATGGCTACACCTTC
-	-	TRBV4-1	TRBJ2-1	CASSQAVPANTYNEQFF	TGCGCCAGCAGCCAAGCAGTGCCAGCGAACACCTACAATGAGCAGTTCTTC
-	-	TRBV29-1	TRBJ2-7	CSVETGPVSEQYF	TGCAGCGTTGAAACAGGACCTGTATCCGAGCAGTACTTC
-	-	TRBV18	TRBJ1-2	CASSPGGGPADGYTF	TGTGCCAGCTCACCAGGGGGGGGCCCAGCGGATGGCTACACCTTC
TRBD2	once	TRBV4-3	TRBJ2-7	CASSPRLAGGNRASYEQYF	TGCGCCAGCAGCCCAAGACTAGCGGGAGGGAACAGGGCCTCCTACGAGCAGTACTTC
TRBD1	few	TRBV27	TRBJ1-5	CASSLSLPDRGDGGPQHF	TGTGCCAGCAGTCTATCTCTACCGGACAGGGGTGATGGAGGGCCCCAGCATTTT
TRBD2	-	TRBV18	TRBJ2-7	CASSPRLAVSYEQYF	TGTGCCAGCTCACCTCGACTAGCGGTCTCCTACGAGCAGTACTTC
-	-	TRBV6-5	TRBJ2-7	CASSPTSRQSYEQYF	TGTGCCAGCAGCCCCACAAGTCGCCAATCCTACGAGCAGTACTTC
-	once	TRBV27	TRBJ2-7	CASALESSYEQYF	TGTGCCAGCGCTCTAGAAAGCTCCTACGAGCAGTACTTC
-	-	TRBV6-5	TRBJ1-4	CASSYHGEKLFF	TGTGCCAGCAGTTACCATGGCGAAAAACTGTTTTTT